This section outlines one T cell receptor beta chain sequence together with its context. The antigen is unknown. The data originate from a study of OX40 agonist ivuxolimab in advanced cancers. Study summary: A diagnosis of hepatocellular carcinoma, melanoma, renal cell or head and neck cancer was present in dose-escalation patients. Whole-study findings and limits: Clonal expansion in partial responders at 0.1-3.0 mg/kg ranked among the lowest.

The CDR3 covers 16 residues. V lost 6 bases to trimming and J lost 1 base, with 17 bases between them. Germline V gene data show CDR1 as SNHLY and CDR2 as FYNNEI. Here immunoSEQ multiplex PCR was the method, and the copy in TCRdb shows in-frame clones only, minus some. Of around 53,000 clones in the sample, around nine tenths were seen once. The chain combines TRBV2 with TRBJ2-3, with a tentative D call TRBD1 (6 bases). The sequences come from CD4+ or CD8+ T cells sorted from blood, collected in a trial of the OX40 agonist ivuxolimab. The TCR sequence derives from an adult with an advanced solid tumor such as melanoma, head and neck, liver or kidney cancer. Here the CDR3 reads CASSEPFGGGTDTQYF. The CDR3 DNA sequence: TGTGCCAGCAGCGAACCATTTGGGGGCGGCACAGATACGCAGTATTTT.